The entry below describes one T cell receptor (beta chain). This clone showed up just a few times. The target of this receptor is not known. Base quality data are lacking; no much larger clone is found one base away. The germline V gene (reference sequence) provides CDR1 DFQATT and CDR2 SNEGSKA. From the cysteine through the phenylalanine, the CDR3 covers 11 amino acids. CDR3 DNA is the only sequence kept; it has 33 bases, read in frame from the first base. The junction carries 6 bases between V and J, which are trimmed by 6 bases and 1 base respectively. The data were taken from a study of blood T cell repertoires in COVID-19 (dated by TCRdb to about 2020). About the investigation overall: Samples from collaborators originated in the United States, Italy and Spain and spanned both the acute and convalescent phases of COVID-19. Sample metadata almost always included a de-identified subject ID, COVID-19 status, age in years and sex. Samples came from the ongoing ImmuneRACE study (first 160 participants) plus 1,254 subjects from 6 global collaborators. The repertoires were released in a freely available public database intended as a resource for research on the immune response to SARS-CoV-2. Where HLA class I and class II types were available, the types were taken from metadata supplied by the sample provider, not from assay-based typing. The material from the prospective study consisted of cDNA or gDNA derived from T cells, B-cell-depleted T cells, or PBMCs. Subjects who had been exposed to COVID-19, were actively infected with it, or had recovered from it provided the deeply sampled blood TCRbeta repertoires that made up the dataset. Paper-wide results and their limitations: Clinical and demographic metadata were provided uncurated, with the amount varying by source and participant.

One collaborating source in Seattle enrolled patients while the patients were actively infected and followed the patients over time throughout the course of disease. Each collaborating institution followed its own protocols to collect whole blood in K2EDTA tubes. For TCRbeta analysis, collaborator samples were shipped as frozen whole blood, as isolated PBMCs, or as DNA extracted from either sample type. TCRbeta CDR3 regions were amplified from genomic DNA using the immunoSEQ Assay, a bias-controlled multiplex PCR. From the authors' description of their analysis: Within the assay, amplification of reference gene primers was used to estimate how many nucleated cells each sample contained. To quantify the absolute abundance of each unique TCRbeta CDR3 rearrangement, sequence reads were collapsed and filtered. For each sample, productive Simpson clonality was calculated as the square root of Simpson's diversity index over productive rearrangements. TCRdb holds this immuneACCESS table with in-frame rearrangements only. Some clones are missing; in checked studies, unresolved V genes explain under half, and the rest has no known cause. Clone size and the V and J calls come from that table; the DNA yielded D and trimming. The sample has roughly 190,000 clones on record, about four fifths of them singletons. Together, the top ten hold roughly 8% of the sample.

Sequencing was done on a sample of peripheral blood. The V and J genes are TRBV20-1 and TRBJ2-5; D gene: possibly TRBD2, on 5 matching bases. This TCR derives from a woman aged 60-70 years with COVID-19, enrolled during active disease. The CDR3 in this case is CSARGQETQYF. Read as DNA, the sequence is TGCAGTGCCCGGGGCCAAGAGACCCAGTACTTC.